Following are 8 T cell receptor beta chains from one sample sequenced in a study of long-term antiretroviral therapy in people with HIV. Sequencing relied on immunoSEQ assay v3.0, run at survey level. Here immunoSEQ multiplex PCR was the method, and the copy in TCRdb shows in-frame clones only, minus some. The sample holds 39,000 or so clones, over 75% seen once. This sample comprised unsorted PBMCs, obtained 0.6 years after starting antiretroviral therapy. The receptor source for this set is a man aged 18-30 years with HIV.

The rearrangement uses TRBV27 and TRBJ2-6, with D unclear. Germline CDR1 MNHEY, CDR2 SMNVEV (reference sequence). Trimming cost V 5 bases and J 0 bases, with 5 bases left between them. There are 14 residues in the CDR3. The CDR3 DNA is TGTGCCAGCAGTACATCCTCTGGGGCCAACGTCCTGACTTTC. Amino acids: CASSTSSGANVLTF.

This clone was detected once. The CDR3 nucleotides are TGTGCCAGCAGCGCTCAGATCCAGGGTAACTATGGCTACACCTTC. It translates to CASSAQIQGNYGYTF. The V call is TRBV27, the J call TRBJ1-2; tentatively, D is TRBD1 (5 bases). Germline V lookup: CDR1 MNHEY, CDR2 SMNVEV (reference sequence). Trimming stripped 6 bases from V and 1 base from J, with 15 bases between. The length of the CDR3 is 15 residues.

V gene TRBV5-1 combines with J gene TRBJ2-1; 9 positions match TRBD2. CDR3 length: 16 amino acids. Germline loops: CDR1 SGHRS, CDR2 YFSETQ. The J segment lost 1 base and the V segment lost 0 bases, leaving 2 bases of the junction unmatched. The CDR3 region has the DNA TGCGCCAGCAGCTTGGATCTAGCGGGATCCTACAATGAGCAGTTCTTC. Residues: CASSLDLAGSYNEQFF.

The V call is TRBV19, the J call TRBJ2-7; D perhaps matches TRBD1 (6 bases). The V end was cut by 5 bases, the J end by 6 bases, with 20 bases between. There are 15 residues in the CDR3. CDR1 is LNHDA, CDR2 SQIVND, per germline (reference sequence). The CDR3 loop is CASSPRTDGSVEQYF. The CDR3 coding sequence is TGTGCCAGTAGTCCGCGGACAGATGGGTCTGTCGAGCAGTACTTC.

This rearrangement joins TRBV7-9 to TRBJ2-5, with 8 bases matching TRBD2. V lost 4 bases and J lost 2; bases outside the gene matches: 6. This CDR3 region has 15 residues. Germline CDR1 SEHNR, CDR2 FQNEAQ (reference sequence). CDR3 sequence: CASSSAGGLQETQYF. The CDR3 DNA sequence: TGTGCCAGCAGCTCGGCGGGGGGACTTCAAGAGACCCAGTACTTC.

In its sample, this clone was seen a few times. The chain carries TRBV7-9 and TRBJ1-2, with D hard to call. Germline V gene data show CDR1 as SEHNR and CDR2 as FQNEAQ (reference sequence). The CDR3 length is 14 residues. V was clipped by 4 bases and J by 0 bases, with 9 bases between them. This CDR3 is CASSYGETNYGYTF. As DNA, the CDR3 is TGTGCCAGCAGCTACGGGGAGACTAACTATGGCTACACCTTC.

V is TRBV28 and J is TRBJ1-1, with no clear D. CDR1 MDHEN and CDR2 SYDVKM come from the germline V gene. V dropped 2 bases and J dropped 2 bases, with 6 bases sitting between them. This CDR3 spans 13 amino acids. The chain's CDR3 is CASSLSGNTEAFF. The CDR3 bases are TGTGCCAGCAGTTTAAGTGGAAACACTGAAGCTTTCTTT.

The chain recombines TRBV6-1 with TRBJ2-2, with 7 bases aligning to TRBD1. The trim removed 2 bases at V and 6 bases at J, leaving 21 bases unmatched. Germline loops: CDR1 MNHNS, CDR2 SASEGT. This CDR3 contains 20 residues. The CDR3 sequence is CASSELHRGIGFSGAGELFF. CDR3 nucleotides: TGTGCCAGCAGTGAACTTCACAGGGGTATTGGTTTTTCTGGAGCCGGGGAGCTGTTTTTT.